The 24 T cell receptor beta chains below all came from one sample that was sequenced in a study of OX40 agonist ivuxolimab in advanced cancers. TCRdb keeps only in-frame clones here, not all; method: immunoSEQ multiplex PCR. The sample carries nearly 80,000 clones, 84% recorded once. The starting material was CD4+ or CD8+ T cells sorted from blood, obtained in a trial of the OX40 agonist ivuxolimab. Receptors were obtained from an adult with an advanced solid tumor such as melanoma, head and neck, liver or kidney cancer.

The chain has TRBV4-1 and TRBJ1-4; weak D call: TRBD1 (5 bases). This CDR3 spans 15 amino acids. CDR1 is MGHRA and CDR2 is YSYEKL in the germline V gene. V lost 2 bases and J 5 bases, leaving 12 bases between the germline ends. CDR3 DNA sequence: TGCGCCAGCAGCCAAATACAGGCCGTGAATGAAAAACTGTTTTTT. Translation: CASSQIQAVNEKLFF.

The V call is TRBV21-1, the J call TRBJ1-1; TRBD1 was called by the table and not checked on the DNA. TRBV21-1 is reported as a pseudogene. CDR3 length equals 16 residues. The CDR3 protein is CASLGKTGNLSTEAFF. The DNA of the CDR3 is TGTGCCAGCCTGGGTAAGACAGGGAATCTGAGTACTGAAGCTTTCTTT.

The chain employs TRBV5-1 and TRBJ2-5, with unresolved D. The CDR3 length is 15 residues. Trimming shortened V by 0 bases and J by 1 base, and 10 bases separated the two germline ends. CDR1 is SGHRS and CDR2 is YFSETQ in the germline V gene. The CDR3, as DNA: TGCGCCAGCAGCTTGGGGCAGGCATTCCAAGAGACCCAGTACTTC. It specifies CASSLGQAFQETQYF.

The V call is TRBV7-9, the J call TRBJ2-7; 9 bases are a match to TRBD2. Germline V gene lookup returns CDR1 SEHNR and CDR2 FQNEAQ (reference sequence). V shed 3 bases, J shed 3 bases, and the junction held 6 bases outside the gene matches. This CDR3 contains 15 residues. CDR3 sequence: CASSFGLAGVYEQYF. CDR3 in DNA: TGTGCCAGCAGCTTCGGATTAGCGGGAGTCTACGAGCAGTACTTC.

The chain has TRBV6-6 and TRBJ1-1; D is undetermined. Germline values: CDR1 MNHNY, CDR2 SVGAGI (reference sequence). V was cut by 1 base and J by 3 bases, with 9 bases left in between. The CDR3 runs 14 residues. CDR3 DNA sequence: TGTGCCAGCAGTTACTGGAACCGGGACACTGAAGCTTTCTTT. Protein product: CASSYWNRDTEAFF.

The chain links TRBV6-5 to TRBJ1-6; the D gene is possibly TRBD1 (5 bases). This CDR3 contains 14 residues. In germline, CDR1 is MNHEY, CDR2 SVGAGI. V lost 7 bases and J lost 10, with 17 bases in between. This CDR3 is CASKFHNWDSPLHF. CDR3 DNA sequence: TGTGCCAGCAAATTTCACAACTGGGACTCACCCCTCCACTTT.

The gene calls are TRBV6-1 and TRBJ2-2; D possibly corresponds to TRBD1 (6 bases). CDR3 size: 15 residues. Deletions cut 2 bases from V and 5 bases from J, with 12 bases between. Germline V gene data show CDR1 as MNHNS and CDR2 as SASEGT. CDR3 DNA sequence: TGTGCCAGCAGTGAAATCAGGGGTGGGACCGGGGAGCTGTTTTTT. Encoded protein: CASSEIRGGTGELFF.

J is TRBJ2-7 and V is TRBV5-6; D could derive from TRBD1 or TRBD2 (5 bases each). CDR1 is SGHDT and CDR2 is YYEEEE in the germline V gene. The V end was cut by 3 bases, the J end by 0 bases, with 22 bases between. CDR3 size: 18 residues. The CDR3 sequence is CASSSPWTGTDSSYEQYF. The CDR3 DNA reads as TGTGCCAGCAGCTCGCCCTGGACCGGGACCGATAGCTCCTACGAGCAGTACTTC.

J is TRBJ2-5 and V is TRBV5-1, with a weak D call TRBD1 (5 bases). CDR3 length: 12 residues. V was trimmed by 4 bases and J by 9 bases, leaving 13 bases between them. Germline lookup yields CDR1 SGHRS and CDR2 YFSETQ. The chain's CDR3 is CASSVPQGAQYF. The CDR3 DNA sequence: TGCGCCAGCAGCGTTCCTCAAGGGGCCCAGTACTTC.

The V gene is TRBV5-4, the J gene TRBJ2-2; 10 positions match TRBD1. Germline trimming cut 4 bases from V and 0 bases from J; bases unmatched to any gene: 3. The CDR3 extends over 16 amino acids. Germline values: CDR1 SGHNT, CDR2 YYREEE (reference sequence). DNA of the CDR3: TGTGCCAGCAGCCCGGGACAGGGGTCGAACACCGGGGAGCTGTTTTTT. This sequence encodes CASSPGQGSNTGELFF.

This chain links TRBV4-1 with TRBJ2-1; 14 positions match TRBD2. CDR3 length: 16 amino acids. With 0 bases clipped from V and 10 bases from J, the junction kept 5 bases outside the gene matches. Germline CDR1 reads MGHRA; CDR2 reads YSYEKL. CDR3 coding DNA: TGCGCCAGCAGCCAAGAGCGACTAGCGGGAGGGGGAGAGCAGTTCTTC. It is translated as CASSQERLAGGGEQFF.

The J gene is TRBJ1-2, the V gene TRBV25-1; D uncertain. V dropped 4 bases and J dropped 0 bases, with 12 bases sitting between them. This CDR3 contains 15 residues. The germline CDR1 and CDR2 sequences are MGHDK and SYGVNS. As DNA, the CDR3 is TGTGCCAGCAGTGGCCGTCTTCCGGCTAACTATGGCTACACCTTC. Protein sequence: CASSGRLPANYGYTF.

This clone occurred a few times. The chain carries TRBV5-6 and TRBJ2-7, with D tentatively TRBD1 or TRBD2 (5 bases each). Trimming cost V 2 bases and J 3 bases, with 12 bases left between them. This CDR3 region has 14 residues. The germline CDR1 and CDR2 sequences are SGHDT and YYEEEE. The CDR3 sequence is CASSFRGVFYEQYF. The CDR3, as DNA: TGTGCCAGCAGCTTCCGAGGGGTCTTCTACGAGCAGTACTTC. Filled out from reference TRBV5-6 and TRBJ2-7, the complete variable domain reads DAGVTQSPTHLIKTRGQQVTLRCSPKSGHDTVSWYQQALGQGPQFIFQYYEEEERQRGNFPDRFSGHQFPNYSSELNVNALLLGDSALYLCASSFRGVFYEQYFGPGTRLTVT.

The rearrangement links TRBV25-1 to TRBJ2-1; D is possibly TRBD2 (6 bases). The CDR3 runs to 18 residues. Trimming took off 4 bases at V and 6 bases at J, with 25 bases between the two ends. Germline V gives CDR1 MGHDK, CDR2 SYGVNS. CDR3 region: CASSGRSRGRRTINEQFF. In DNA, the CDR3 is TGTGCCAGCAGTGGGCGATCTCGAGGACGCAGGACTATCAATGAGCAGTTCTTC. Looking up the rest from reference TRBV25-1 and TRBJ2-1 gives the full variable domain: EADIYQTPRYLVIGTGKKITLECSQTMGHDKMYWYQQDPGMELHLIHYSYGVNSTEKGDLSSESTVSRIRTEHFPLTLESARPSHTSQYLCASSGRSRGRRTINEQFFGPGTRLTVL.

The chain combines TRBV28 with TRBJ1-2, with D perhaps TRBD1 (5 bases). The CDR3 totals 17 residues. V was pared by 3 bases and J by 6 bases, with 23 bases between. Germline values: CDR1 MDHEN, CDR2 SYDVKM. CDR3: CASSFPPGQAGWDGYTF. DNA of the CDR3: TGTGCCAGCAGTTTCCCTCCAGGGCAGGCAGGCTGGGATGGCTACACCTTC.

V gene TRBV25-1 combines with J gene TRBJ2-2, with a possible D match to TRBD1 (6 bases). There are 14 residues in the CDR3. The V gene lost 8 bases and the J gene lost 5 bases, with 15 bases spanning the gap. Germline V gene lookup returns CDR1 MGHDK and CDR2 SYGVNS. The CDR3 DNA sequence: TGTGCCAGCGGCGGACAGAGCCGTACCGGGGAGCTGTTTTTT. Protein sequence: CASGGQSRTGELFF.

The chain employs TRBV7-8 and TRBJ1-4; D is uncertain. V lost 5 bases and J lost 3, with 13 bases in between. The CDR3 is 15 amino acids. Germline V gives CDR1 SGHVS, CDR2 FQNEAQ. CDR3 sequence reads: CASSPRSWANEKLFF. CDR3 DNA sequence: TGTGCCAGCAGCCCTCGTAGTTGGGCTAATGAAAAACTGTTTTTT. Combining the CDR3 with reference TRBV7-8 and TRBJ1-4 gives the whole variable domain GAGVSQSPRYKVAKRGQDVALRCDPISGHVSLFWYQQALGQGPEFLTYFQNEAQLDKSGLPSDRFFAERPEGSVSTLKIQRTQQEDSAVYLCASSPRSWANEKLFFGSGTQLSVL.

This sequence joins TRBV7-9 and TRBJ2-5, with a possible D match to TRBD1 (5 bases). Per the germline V gene, CDR1 is SEHNR and CDR2 is FQNEAQ (reference sequence). The V end was cut by 0 bases, the J end by 4 bases, with 6 bases between. The CDR3 has 13 amino acids. The CDR3 coding sequence is TGTGCCAGCAGCTTAGCAGGGGCAGAGACCCAGTACTTC. Its translation: CASSLAGAETQYF.

The J gene is TRBJ1-5, the V gene TRBV19, with TRBD1 as a possible D gene (5 bases). CDR3 size: 15 residues. Germline V CDR1 and CDR2: LNHDA, SQIVND (reference sequence). V lost 1 base to trimming and J lost 4 bases, with 11 bases between them. The CDR3 DNA reads as TGTGCCAGTAGTATAGCGGGGGGTTCAAATCAGCCCCAGCATTTT. Translating gives CASSIAGGSNQPQHF. Using reference TRBV19 and TRBJ1-5 for the parts outside the CDR3, the full variable domain is DGGITQSPKYLFRKEGQNVTLSCEQNLNHDAMYWYRQDPGQGLRLIYYSQIVNDFQKGDIAEGYSVSREKKESFPLTVTSAQKNPTAFYLCASSIAGGSNQPQHFGDGTRLSIL.

The genes are TRBV29-1 and TRBJ1-1; a possible D gene is TRBD1 (5 bases). Trimming removed 2 bases at V and 5 bases at J, with 18 bases between. The CDR3 is made up of 15 amino acids. From germline, CDR1 is SQVTM and CDR2 ANQGSEA. CDR3 coding DNA: TGCAGCGTTGAACTTCCGGACACTCCCTTGACTGAAGCTTTCTTT. Protein: CSVELPDTPLTEAFF. The full variable domain, in which reference TRBV29-1 and TRBJ1-1 provide the parts outside the CDR3, is SAVISQKPSRDICQRGTSLTIQCQVDSQVTMMFWYRQQPGQSLTLIATANQGSEATYESGFVIDKFPISRPNLTFSTLTVSNMSPEDSSIYLCSVELPDTPLTEAFFGQGTRLTVV.

V is TRBV2 and J is TRBJ2-7; tentative D call: TRBD1 (5 bases). The V end lost 4 bases, the J end lost 6 bases, and 19 bases lay between the germline ends. CDR1 and CDR2 (germline): SNHLY, FYNNEI. The CDR3 is 15 amino acids. The chain's CDR3 is CASSVVVQGPLEQYF. The CDR3 bases are TGTGCCAGCAGTGTAGTAGTCCAGGGCCCACTCGAGCAGTACTTC.

This sequence joins TRBV7-9 and TRBJ1-1, with TRBD1 identical over 9 bases. CDR3 length: 16 amino acids. V was clipped by 5 bases and J by 1 base; unmatched bases: 8. Germline loops: CDR1 SEHNR, CDR2 FQNEAQ (reference sequence). DNA of the CDR3: TGTGCCAGCAGCCAGACAGGGGGGGGCCAGAACACTGAAGCTTTCTTT. This translates into CASSQTGGGQNTEAFF.

V and J are TRBV30 and TRBJ1-3, with D possibly TRBD1 on 5 matching bases. V was pared by 0 bases and J by 11 bases, with 17 bases between. This CDR3 is built from 14 residues. Germline CDR1 and CDR2: GTSNPN and SVGIG (reference sequence). This chain's CDR3 is CAWSVRGQGGSIYF. In nucleotides, the CDR3 is TGTGCCTGGAGTGTACGCGGGCAGGGTGGGTCCATATATTTT.

V is TRBV29-1 and J is TRBJ2-1; TRBD1 might be the D (6 bases). CDR3 length equals 17 residues. Trimming removed 4 bases from V and 5 bases from J, with 24 bases in between. Germline CDR1 and CDR2: SQVTM and ANQGSEA. CDR3 loop: CSVVLARGILDHNEQFF. In DNA, the CDR3 is TGCAGCGTTGTATTGGCCAGGGGAATTCTTGACCACAATGAGCAGTTCTTC.